Each of the 25 T cell receptor beta chains below was sequenced from the same sample in a study of blood T cells in healthy people across ages. Using a J-beta primer mix together with a sample-barcoded 5' primer, a second PCR was run for roughly 7 to 11 cycles. TCRdb reprocessed the 5' RACE reads via MiXCR and lists one record per CDR3 protein. The table records some 940,000 distinct CDR3 sequences, 29% of them present only once. Separately, the same data were catalogued under a study of T cells of mothers and their children.

The sequencing sample was made of blood. The receptors derive from a woman between 35 and 50 years old in good health.

This clonotype was observed a handful of times. The rearrangement uses TRBV7-2 and TRBJ2-7; D is possibly TRBD1 (6 bases). Germline V CDR1 and CDR2: SGHTA, FQGNSA. V was cut by 3 bases and J by 2 bases, with 14 bases left in between. This CDR3 region has 15 residues. In DNA, the CDR3 is TGTGCCAGCAGCTTTTCCGGGACACAAGCCTACGAGCAGTACTTC. It yields the protein CASSFSGTQAYEQYF. The full variable domain, with the rest looked up from reference TRBV7-2 and TRBJ2-7, is GAGVSQSPSNKVTEKGKDVELRCDPISGHTALYWYRQSLGQGLEFLIYFQGNSAPDKSGLPSDRFSAERTGGSVSTLTIQRTQQEDSAVYLCASSFSGTQAYEQYFGPGTRLTVT.

Comments on this clonotype: This sequence may be a read error, since a much larger clone differs from it by one base. Since the CDR3 does not end with the conserved phenylalanine or tryptophan, this likely comes from a read error. The chain recombines TRBV15 with TRBJ1-2, with D uncertain. The CDR3 totals 15 residues. The germline V gene encodes CDR1 LNHNV and CDR2 YYDKDF (reference sequence). Trimming left V 0 bases short and J 4 bases short, with 12 bases between. CDR3 region: CATSRDSVGGYGYTC. The DNA for the CDR3 is TGTGCCACCAGCAGAGATTCGGTAGGAGGCTATGGCTACACCTGC.

This clonotype has just a few counts. This chain connects TRBV7-2 to TRBJ2-1; D might be TRBD1 or TRBD2, each matching 6 bases. Trimming cost V 4 bases and J 7 bases, with 17 bases left between them. Germline V gives CDR1 SGHTA, CDR2 FQGNSA. The CDR3 has 15 amino acids. This CDR3 reads CASSSGGQGSNEQFF. The CDR3 nucleotides are TGTGCCAGCAGCTCCGGGGGCCAGGGTTCGAATGAGCAGTTCTTC. Using reference TRBV7-2 and TRBJ2-1 for the parts outside the CDR3, the full variable domain is GAGVSQSPSNKVTEKGKDVELRCDPISGHTALYWYRQSLGQGLEFLIYFQGNSAPDKSGLPSDRFSAERTGGSVSTLTIQRTQQEDSAVYLCASSSGGQGSNEQFFGPGTRLTVL.

The gene calls are TRBV5-8 and TRBJ2-3; TRBD2 agrees at 10 bases. CDR1 and CDR2 (germline): SGHTS, YDEGEE. After removal of 3 bases from V and 5 bases from J, the junction contained 6 bases not matched to a gene. The CDR3 has 15 residues. CDR3 loop: CASSWRASGGDTQYF. The CDR3 DNA sequence: TGTGCCAGCAGCTGGAGGGCTAGCGGGGGAGATACGCAGTATTTT. The variable domain in full, completed from reference TRBV5-8 and TRBJ2-3, reads EAGVTQSPTHLIKTRGQQATLRCSPISGHTSVYWYQQALGLGLQFLLWYDEGEERNRGNFPPRFSGRQFPNYSSELNVNALELEDSALYLCASSWRASGGDTQYFGPGTRLTVL.

The rearrangement uses TRBV12-3 or TRBV12-4 and TRBJ2-5, with D possibly matching TRBD2 (5 bases). Trimming removed 4 bases at V and 5 bases at J, with 23 bases between. This CDR3 region has 17 residues. The CDR3 is CASSWYGKGPLGETQYF. CDR3 DNA sequence: TGTGCCAGCAGTTGGTACGGGAAAGGGCCCCTCGGGGAGACCCAGTACTTC.

This clonotype showed up just once. The gene calls are TRBV28 and TRBJ1-2; D is perhaps TRBD1 (5 bases). Trimming pared 3 bases from V and 7 bases from J, leaving 15 bases between. Germline lookup yields CDR1 MDHEN and CDR2 SYDVKM. The CDR3 sequence is 14 residues long. CDR3 DNA sequence: TGTGCCAGCAGTTTGCAGGGACCCCTAATTGGCTACACCTTC. Residues: CASSLQGPLIGYTF.

With regard to this clonotype: This could be a read error, since a much larger clone is one nucleotide away. This rearrangement joins TRBV12-3 or TRBV12-4 to TRBJ2-1; 8 bases are a match to TRBD1. The CDR3 is 14 amino acids. V lost 3 bases to trimming and J lost 10 bases; unmatched junction nucleotides: 8. The CDR3 reads CASSFSDRVHEQFF. CDR3 in DNA: TGTGCCAGCAGTTTCTCGGACAGGGTCCACGAGCAGTTCTTC.

This chain links TRBV6-1 with TRBJ2-3, with D perhaps being TRBD1 or TRBD2 (5 bases each). Germline V gene lookup returns CDR1 MNHNS and CDR2 SASEGT. This CDR3 spans 17 amino acids. Trimming took off 2 bases at V and 4 bases at J, with 19 bases between the two ends. The CDR3: CASSERGSLGRADTQYF. CDR3 nucleotide sequence: TGTGCCAGCAGTGAACGGGGCTCTCTCGGTAGGGCAGATACGCAGTATTTT.

The chain couples TRBV4-1 to TRBJ1-4; tentative D call: TRBD1 (5 bases). The CDR3 consists of 14 residues. Trimming removed 0 bases at V and 15 bases at J, with 17 bases between. Germline-derived CDR1 and CDR2 are MGHRA and YSYEKL. CDR3 sequence reads: CASSQDNRFGVLFF. The CDR3 region has the DNA TGCGCCAGCAGCCAAGATAACAGGTTTGGGGTTTTGTTTTTT.

J is TRBJ1-2 and V is TRBV9; 9 bases fit TRBD1. V was pared by 4 bases and J by 6 bases, with 7 bases of the junction left unmatched. CDR3 length: 14 amino acids. Germline-derived CDR1 and CDR2 are SGDLS and YYNGEE. The CDR3 DNA follows: TGTGCCAGCAGCCTTCAGCGGACAGGGGATGGCTACACCTTC. This translates into CASSLQRTGDGYTF.

The chain recombines TRBV25-1 with TRBJ1-4; possibly TRBD1 for D (6 bases). Between the trimmed V and J ends, which lost 2 bases and 3 bases, there was a span of 25 bases. This CDR3 spans 20 amino acids. Germline assignment: CDR1 MGHDK and CDR2 SYGVNS. CDR3 in amino acids: CASSEPLSVGVQGSNEKLFF. The CDR3 DNA follows: TGTGCCAGCAGTGAACCCCTCAGTGTGGGGGTACAGGGCTCTAATGAAAAACTGTTTTTT.

This clonotype appeared a few times. This rearrangement joins TRBV15 to TRBJ2-5; 7 nucleotides agree with TRBD2. From germline, CDR1 is LNHNV and CDR2 YYDKDF (reference sequence). The CDR3 length is 12 residues. Trimming at V came to 10 bases and at J to 3 bases, leaving 5 bases not matched to a gene. The CDR3 sequence: CASQRGEETQYF. DNA of the CDR3: TGTGCCAGCCAGCGGGGAGAAGAGACCCAGTACTTC.

Concerning this clonotype itself: A read error is possible here, since a much larger clone lies one base away. This chain links TRBV3-1 with TRBJ2-7, with 11 bases identical to TRBD2. The CDR3 loop spans 15 amino acids. CDR1 and CDR2 (germline): LGHDT, YNNKEL (reference sequence). Trimming took 11 bases from V and 5 from J; bases not matched to a gene: 14. The CDR3 region has the DNA TGTGCCGGCACTCGTGCCGGACTAGCGGGCCACGAGCAGTACTTC. Translated: CAGTRAGLAGHEQYF.

There are many counts of this clonotype. In DNA, the CDR3 is TGTGCCAGCAGCACGCGGGCCCCGGGGGCGGCTTTCTTT. Its translation: CASSTRAPGAAFF. The genes are TRBV7-2 and TRBJ1-1, with D possibly matching TRBD1 (6 bases). CDR3 length: 13 amino acids. The V end lost 5 bases, the J end lost 11 bases, and 18 bases lay between the germline ends. CDR1 SGHTA and CDR2 FQGNSA come from the germline V gene.

This clonotype was recorded a few times. The chain has TRBV6-2 or TRBV6-3 and TRBJ1-2; D is uncertain. Germline V gene lookup returns CDR1 MNHEY and CDR2 SVGEGT. This CDR3 is built from 13 residues. The V and J ends lost 6 bases and 8 bases respectively, with 16 bases between them. The DNA for the CDR3 is TGTGCCAGCAGCCTGGGCCGGGATCTAGGCTACACCTTC. Translating gives CASSLGRDLGYTF.

This clonotype appeared a single time. At one of its ends the junction is not consistent with the germline gene, which may arise from a read error. The chain uses TRBV7-2 and TRBJ2-1, with 13 bases aligning to TRBD2. CDR1 and CDR2 (germline): SGHTA, FQGNSA. CDR3 length: 15 amino acids. The CDR3 DNA is TGTGTCAGCACAACCGGGACTAGCGGGGCGAGTGAGCAGTTCTTC. Protein: CVSTTGTSGASEQFF.

The rearrangement uses TRBV7-2 and TRBJ2-5; 7 bases match TRBD1. Germline values: CDR1 SGHTA, CDR2 FQGNSA. This CDR3 region has 12 residues. Losses at the gene ends were 6 bases for V and 13 bases for J; bases not matched to a gene: 11. The CDR3 here is CASSRTGLLVYF. CDR3 nucleotide sequence: TGTGCCAGCAGTCGGACAGGTCTCCTAGTGTACTTC.

This clonotype showed up just a few times. This chain connects TRBV9 to TRBJ2-5, with D perhaps TRBD1 or TRBD2 (6 bases each). Trimming left V 5 bases short and J 5 bases short, with 13 bases between. The CDR3 has 13 amino acids. The germline gives CDR1 SGDLS, CDR2 YYNGEE. CDR3 region: CASRPTGAETQYF. The CDR3 DNA reads as TGTGCCAGCAGACCGACGGGGGCGGAGACCCAGTACTTC.

Only a few counts were recorded for this clonotype. V and J are TRBV2 and TRBJ1-1, with D hard to call. This CDR3 contains 13 residues. In germline, CDR1 is SNHLY, CDR2 FYNNEI. The V gene lost 11 bases and the J gene lost 3 bases, with 16 bases spanning the gap. CDR3 bases: TGTGCCTCCGCTGCAGATTTAGACACTGAAGCTTTCTTT. It specifies CASAADLDTEAFF.

About this clonotype itself: A read error is possible here, since a much larger clone lies one base away. As the CDR3 is not closed by the conserved phenylalanine or tryptophan, this likely results from a read error. The CDR3 DNA reads TGTGCCAGCAGCTTAGCGGGGGCCCTCGCCAAAAACATTCAGTACTCC. This encodes CASSLAGALAKNIQYS. The chain has TRBV7-8 and TRBJ2-4; maybe TRBD1 (6 bases). With 0 bases removed from V and 1 base from J, the gap between germline ends came to 10 bases. CDR3 length: 16 residues. Germline V gene lookup returns CDR1 SGHVS and CDR2 FQNEAQ.

This clonotype has a handful of counts. The gene calls are TRBV28 and TRBJ2-3; D assignment may be TRBD1 or TRBD2 (5 bases each). CDR1 and CDR2 (germline): MDHEN, SYDVKM. Trimming pared 6 bases from V and 2 bases from J, leaving 12 bases between. The CDR3 consists of 14 residues. The DNA of the CDR3 is TGTGCCAGCAGGTCGGGACGGCCCACAGATACGCAGTATTTT. It encodes CASRSGRPTDTQYF. Using reference TRBV28 and TRBJ2-3 for the parts outside the CDR3, the full variable domain is DVKVTQSSRYLVKRTGEKVFLECVQDMDHENMFWYRQDPGLGLRLIYFSYDVKMKEKGDIPEGYSVSREKKERFSLILESASTNQTSMYLCASRSGRPTDTQYFGPGTRLTVL.

The chain combines TRBV12-3 or TRBV12-4 with TRBJ2-3; D may be TRBD1 or TRBD2 (5 bases each). There are 14 residues in the CDR3. The V end lost 7 bases, the J end lost 2 bases, and 13 bases lay between the germline ends. DNA of the CDR3: TGTGCCAGCATCACTAGAGGGGCCACAGATACGCAGTATTTT. Its translation is CASITRGATDTQYF.

This clonotype has ten or more counts. CDR3 in amino acids: CASGLAGINSEQYF. CDR3 bases: TGTGCCAGTGGGTTGGCAGGGATAAATTCCGAGCAGTACTTC. The chain couples TRBV28 to TRBJ2-7; D may be TRBD1 (5 bases). Germline values: CDR1 MDHEN, CDR2 SYDVKM. The CDR3 consists of 14 residues. V lost 9 bases and J lost 6, with 21 bases in between.

This clonotype was counted many times. The CDR3 reads CASSVPGGGGETQYF. CDR3 DNA: TGTGCCAGCAGCGTACCCGGAGGGGGGGGAGAGACCCAGTACTTC. This sequence joins TRBV9 and TRBJ2-5; a weak D match, TRBD2 (7 bases). The V gene's germline CDR1 is SGDLS and CDR2 YYNGEE. The V end lost 1 base, the J end lost 4 bases, and 14 bases lay between the germline ends. CDR3 length: 15 residues. The variable domain in full, with the rest retrieved from reference TRBV9 and TRBJ2-5, is DSGVTQTPKHLITATGQRVTLRCSPRSGDLSVYWYQQSLDQGLQFLIQYYNGEERAKGNILERFSAQQFPDLHSELNLSSLELGDSALYFCASSVPGGGGETQYFGPGTRLLVL.

There are many counts of this clonotype. This sequence joins TRBV20-1 and TRBJ2-7, with TRBD2 matching 7 bases. Germline V gene sequence: CDR1 DFQATT, CDR2 SNEGSKA (reference sequence). The ends lost 7 bases at V and 3 bases at J; junction bases unmatched: 6. The CDR3 has 12 residues. CDR3 amino acids: CSGSSGGYEQYF. CDR3 DNA sequence: TGCAGTGGCTCTAGCGGCGGCTACGAGCAGTACTTC.